The next 26 T cell receptor beta chains were all read from a single sample in a study of regulatory T cells in long-lasting Graves disease. As for time point: persistent/refractory GD, antithyroid drugs over 5 years with positive TRAb. RNA from PBMCs was the source of the TCR library. Construction of TCR beta libraries relied on iRepertoire HTBI primers and on Arm-PCR targeting CDR3 regions. Each CDR3 protein is one row after TCRdb ran MiXCR on the multiplex PCR reads. The sample consists of 400,000 or so distinct CDR3 sequences, around 24% of them appearing once. The material was peripheral blood mononuclear cells (PBMCs), obtained when the disease was refractory, from a patient treated with antithyroid drugs. The source of these receptors is a female donor with Graves disease.

This clonotype has a count of ten or more. The chain is built from TRBV2 and TRBJ1-1; D gene unclear. V lost 4 bases to trimming and J lost 2 bases, with 14 bases between them. The CDR3 has 15 amino acids. The V gene's germline CDR1 is SNHLY and CDR2 FYNNEI. CDR3 DNA: TGTGCCAGCAGTGTGACGGCTTACAGCAACACTGAAGCTTTCTTT. It specifies CASSVTAYSNTEAFF.

V usage is TRBV29-1 and J usage is TRBJ2-6, with 8 nucleotides matching TRBD2. Germline assignment: CDR1 SQVTM and CDR2 ANQGSEA. This CDR3 contains 15 residues. V gave up 4 bases and J gave up 9 bases; unmatched junction bases: 11. CDR3 bases: TGCAGCGTTGCGGGAGGGCTTCCACGAGGCAACGTCCTGACTTTC. Translation: CSVAGGLPRGNVLTF. The whole variable domain, remainder taken from reference TRBV29-1 and TRBJ2-6, is SAVISQKPSRDICQRGTSLTIQCQVDSQVTMMFWYRQQPGQSLTLIATANQGSEATYESGFVIDKFPISRPNLTFSTLTVSNMSPEDSSIYLCSVAGGLPRGNVLTFGAGSRLTVL.

This clonotype was seen ten or more times. CDR3 sequence (DNA): TGTGCCAGCAGTGAAGGGTCTGGGGACGGCAATCAGCCCCAGCATTTT. Amino acids: CASSEGSGDGNQPQHF. This sequence joins TRBV6-1 and TRBJ1-5; D is possibly TRBD1 (5 bases). Per germline, CDR1 MNHNS and CDR2 SASEGT. V lost 1 base and J lost 2, with 12 bases in between. CDR3 length equals 16 residues.

The rearrangement joins TRBV12-3 or TRBV12-4 to TRBJ1-1, with D maybe TRBD1 (5 bases). The CDR3 has 13 amino acids. Trimming removed 2 bases from V and 4 bases from J, with 8 bases in between. CDR3: CASSLQGFTEAFF. Written as DNA, the CDR3 is TGTGCCAGCAGTTTACAGGGATTCACTGAAGCTTTCTTT.

The V call is TRBV25-1, the J call TRBJ1-6, with 9 bases fitting TRBD1. CDR1 MGHDK and CDR2 SYGVNS come from the germline V gene. After removal of 6 bases from V and 7 bases from J, the junction contained 4 bases not matched to a gene. CDR3 length equals 14 residues. Written as DNA, the CDR3 is TGTGCCAGCAGCTGGGGACAGGGCAATTCACCCCTCCACTTT. Amino acid sequence: CASSWGQGNSPLHF.

This clonotype was observed a handful of times. J is TRBJ2-7 and V is TRBV20-1, with D tentatively TRBD1 or TRBD2 (5 bases each). V gave up 6 bases and J gave up 0 bases, with 12 bases separating them. The CDR3 runs 13 residues. Germline lookup yields CDR1 DFQATT and CDR2 SNEGSKA (reference sequence). This CDR3 reads CSAPSGTSYEQYF. CDR3 in DNA: TGCAGTGCCCCGTCGGGGACCTCCTACGAGCAGTACTTC.

V gene TRBV7-9 combines with J gene TRBJ2-4; D remains unclear. CDR3 length: 15 residues. Trimming took 5 bases from V and 0 from J, leaving 11 bases between them. The germline V gene has CDR1 SEHNR and CDR2 FQNEAQ (reference sequence). CDR3 region: CASSPLNQAKNIQYF. The CDR3 DNA reads TGTGCCAGCAGCCCACTCAACCAAGCCAAAAACATTCAGTACTTC.

This clonotype was seen ten or more times. The chain combines TRBV2 with TRBJ1-5, with TRBD1 matching over 8 bases. This CDR3 has 15 residues. Per germline, CDR1 SNHLY and CDR2 FYNNEI. With 6 bases clipped from V and 4 bases from J, the junction kept 8 bases outside the gene matches. CDR3 residues: CASRNDRGENQPQHF. In DNA, the CDR3 is TGTGCCAGCAGGAATGACAGGGGAGAAAATCAGCCCCAGCATTTT.

A few counts support this clonotype. J is TRBJ1-5 and V is TRBV5-5; 9 nucleotides align to TRBD1. J gave up 6 bases and V 4 bases, and 8 bases lay outside the gene matches. Germline V CDR1 and CDR2: SGHKS, YYEKEE (reference sequence). CDR3 length: 15 amino acids. For the CDR3, the DNA is TGTGCCAGCAGCCACCGGGACAGGGCCTCTCAGCCCCAGCATTTT. This translates into CASSHRDRASQPQHF. The full variable domain, with the rest looked up from reference TRBV5-5 and TRBJ1-5, is DAGVTQSPTHLIKTRGQQVTLRCSPISGHKSVSWYQQVLGQGPQFIFQYYEKEERGRGNFPDRFSARQFPNYSSELNVNALLLGDSALYLCASSHRDRASQPQHFGDGTRLSIL.

This clonotype appeared once. V usage is TRBV25-1 and J usage is TRBJ2-6, with a tentative D call TRBD2 (6 bases). This CDR3 is 14 amino acids long. V gave up 6 bases and J gave up 2 bases, with 8 bases separating them. The germline V gene encodes CDR1 MGHDK and CDR2 SYGVNS. In DNA, the CDR3 is TGTGCCAGCAGGCGGGGAGCTGGGGCCAACGTCCTGACTTTC. It is translated as CASRRGAGANVLTF.

This clonotype was detected a few times. The chain has TRBV6-1 and TRBJ2-7; D is perhaps TRBD1 (6 bases). This CDR3 is 15 amino acids long. Trimming pared 7 bases from V and 0 bases from J, leaving 16 bases between. The germline V gene encodes CDR1 MNHNS and CDR2 SASEGT. The CDR3 is CASKGRQESSYEQYF. The CDR3 DNA is TGTGCCAGCAAGGGGAGACAGGAGAGCTCCTACGAGCAGTACTTC.

This clonotype was seen many times. The chain uses TRBV6-1 and TRBJ1-2; a possible D gene is TRBD1 (5 bases). Germline CDR1 and CDR2: MNHNS and SASEGT. This CDR3 comprises 15 residues. The V end lost 6 bases, the J end lost 2 bases, and 16 bases lay between the germline ends. CDR3 protein: CASRAPGLSNYGYTF. CDR3 nucleotides: TGTGCCAGCAGAGCCCCGGGGCTGTCCAACTATGGCTACACCTTC.

The chain couples TRBV6-5 to TRBJ2-7; D uncertain. CDR1 MNHEY and CDR2 SVGAGI come from the germline V gene. This CDR3 has 15 residues. Trimming cost V 0 bases and J 2 bases, with 11 bases left between them. CDR3 amino acids: CASSYSIGGTYEQYF. As DNA, the CDR3 is TGTGCCAGCAGTTACTCGATTGGCGGAACCTACGAGCAGTACTTC.

In its sample, this clonotype was seen many times. This chain links TRBV6-1 with TRBJ2-5; D call uncertain. Trimming stripped 7 bases from V and 1 base from J, with 16 bases between. Germline V gene sequence: CDR1 MNHNS, CDR2 SASEGT. This CDR3 has 15 residues. For the CDR3, the DNA is TGTGCCAGCAAACGGGCCTTTTCAGCCCAAGAGACCCAGTACTTC. Translated: CASKRAFSAQETQYF.

This chain connects TRBV6-1 to TRBJ1-4; D is unclear. This CDR3 has 13 residues. Germline CDR1 is MNHNS and CDR2 is SASEGT. V lost 6 bases, J lost 3 bases, and 8 bases lay in between. The CDR3 spells CASRREANEKLFF. The CDR3 DNA sequence: TGTGCCAGCAGGCGAGAGGCTAATGAAAAACTGTTTTTT.

The V gene is TRBV5-6, the J gene TRBJ2-5; TRBD2 aligns across 14 bases. J was trimmed by 2 bases and V by 0 bases; bases with no gene match: 6. Germline CDR1 SGHDT, CDR2 YYEEEE. The CDR3 totals 18 residues. The CDR3 coding sequence is TGTGCCAGCAGCTTGGGACTAGCGGGAGGGCCTGGGCAAGAGACCCAGTACTTC. It yields the protein CASSLGLAGGPGQETQYF.

A remark on this clonotype: The CDR3 end shows no conserved phenylalanine or tryptophan, and so a read error is likely. The rearrangement uses TRBV20-1 and TRBJ2-5, with D perhaps TRBD2 (5 bases). The V and J ends lost 1 base and 5 bases respectively, with 11 bases between them. Germline V CDR1 and CDR2: DFQATT, SNEGSKA (reference sequence). The CDR3 extends over 13 amino acids. The CDR3 DNA reads as TGCAGTGCTAGAGCGGGGAGAGATGAGACCCAGTACTCC. It translates to CSARAGRDETQYS.

This clonotype showed up many times. The rearrangement uses TRBV6-1 and TRBJ1-5; possible D gene TRBD1, 5 bases. The CDR3 runs to 14 residues. From germline, CDR1 is MNHNS and CDR2 SASEGT. V was clipped by 6 bases and J by 7 bases, with 16 bases between them. CDR3 bases: TGTGCCAGCAGACGTATCCAGGGAGGGCAGCCCCAGCATTTT. This translates into CASRRIQGGQPQHF.

This clonotype occurred a few times. This may stem from a read error, because a much larger clone lies one nucleotide away. DNA for the CDR3: TGTGCCAGCAGCTTAGTACTCGGGGCTAATGAAAAACTGTTTTTT. Protein sequence: CASSLVLGANEKLFF. The V and J genes are TRBV7-2 and TRBJ1-4; D call uncertain. Germline values: CDR1 SGHTA, CDR2 FQGNSA. V lost 1 base and J lost 3, with 9 bases in between. This CDR3 region has 15 residues.

The J gene is TRBJ2-3, the V gene TRBV7-2; D may be TRBD2 (6 bases). Germline lookup yields CDR1 SGHTA and CDR2 FQGNSA. The CDR3 runs 16 residues. The V end was cut by 1 base, the J end by 4 bases, with 15 bases between. This CDR3 is CASSLGTSLGADTQYF. CDR3 in DNA: TGTGCCAGCAGCTTAGGAACTAGCTTGGGGGCAGATACGCAGTATTTT.

This clonotype occurred a few times. The chain links TRBV3-1 to TRBJ1-2; 10 bases are shared with TRBD1. CDR1 is LGHDT and CDR2 is YNNKEL in the germline V gene (reference sequence). Unmatched junction bases numbered 3, after V lost 1 base and J lost 4 bases. The CDR3 runs to 15 residues. The CDR3 DNA sequence: TGTGCCAGCAGCCAAGCCGGGACAGGGGTCTATGGCTACACCTTC. Encoded protein: CASSQAGTGVYGYTF. The full variable domain, with the rest looked up from reference TRBV3-1 and TRBJ1-2, is DTAVSQTPKYLVTQMGNDKSIKCEQNLGHDTMYWYKQDSKKFLKIMFSYNNKELIINETVPNRFSPKSPDKAHLNLHINSLELGDSAVYFCASSQAGTGVYGYTFGSGTRLTVV.

This clonotype was detected a few times. The chain recombines TRBV28 with TRBJ2-7; D is unclear. V was shortened by 6 bases and J by 5 bases, with 11 bases between the two germline ends. This CDR3 is 12 amino acids long. Germline V gives CDR1 MDHEN, CDR2 SYDVKM. CDR3 in amino acids: CASRSSTDEQYF. The DNA for the CDR3 is TGTGCCAGCAGGTCCTCTACGGACGAGCAGTACTTC.

In this sample, this clonotype turned up many times. The V call is TRBV29-1, the J call TRBJ1-1; 8 nucleotides line up with TRBD1. Germline-derived CDR1 and CDR2 are SQVTM and ANQGSEA. Germline trimming cut 6 bases from V and 5 bases from J; bases unmatched to any gene: 11. This CDR3 has 14 residues. The CDR3 DNA follows: TGCAGCGTCGGACGGACAGGGATGTGGACTGAAGCTTTCTTT. Protein sequence: CSVGRTGMWTEAFF.

The V and J genes are TRBV7-2 and TRBJ1-4; D unclear. This CDR3 has 15 amino acids. V lost 0 bases and J 11 bases, leaving 16 bases between the germline ends. Per the germline V gene, CDR1 is SGHTA and CDR2 is FQGNSA. Written as DNA, the CDR3 is TGTGCCAGCAGCTTAGCGCCCGGTTTGAAAGAGAAACTGTTTTTT. Its protein is CASSLAPGLKEKLFF.

The V gene is TRBV9, the J gene TRBJ2-7; D might be TRBD2 (6 bases). The V and J ends lost 0 bases and 4 bases respectively, with 11 bases between them. CDR3 length: 14 amino acids. Germline CDR1 and CDR2: SGDLS and YYNGEE. CDR3 bases: TGTGCCAGCAGCGTAGCGGGAGAGGGGTACGAGCAGTACTTC. It yields the protein CASSVAGEGYEQYF.

J is TRBJ1-5 and V is TRBV7-2, with D perhaps matching TRBD1 (6 bases). The germline CDR1 and CDR2 sequences are SGHTA and FQGNSA. This CDR3 is 18 amino acids long. V lost 1 base, J lost 6 bases, and 22 bases lay in between. In DNA form, the CDR3 reads TGTGCCAGCAGCTTAGTTCCCCCTACGGGGGCGCGGGGTCAGCCCCAGCATTTT. Its protein product is CASSLVPPTGARGQPQHF.